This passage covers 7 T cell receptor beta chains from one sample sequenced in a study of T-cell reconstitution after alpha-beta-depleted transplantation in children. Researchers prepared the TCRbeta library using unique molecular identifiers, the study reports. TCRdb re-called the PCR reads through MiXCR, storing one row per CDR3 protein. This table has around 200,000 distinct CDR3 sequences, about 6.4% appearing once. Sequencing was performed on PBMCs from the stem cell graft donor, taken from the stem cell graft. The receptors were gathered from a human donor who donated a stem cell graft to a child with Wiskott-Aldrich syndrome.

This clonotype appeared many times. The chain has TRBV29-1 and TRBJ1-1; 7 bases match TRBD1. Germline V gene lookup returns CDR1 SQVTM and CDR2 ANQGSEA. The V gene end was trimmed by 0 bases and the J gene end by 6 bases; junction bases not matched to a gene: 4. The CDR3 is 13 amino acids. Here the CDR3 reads CSVEDDRVAEAFF. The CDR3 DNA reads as TGCAGCGTTGAAGATGACAGGGTGGCTGAAGCTTTCTTT.

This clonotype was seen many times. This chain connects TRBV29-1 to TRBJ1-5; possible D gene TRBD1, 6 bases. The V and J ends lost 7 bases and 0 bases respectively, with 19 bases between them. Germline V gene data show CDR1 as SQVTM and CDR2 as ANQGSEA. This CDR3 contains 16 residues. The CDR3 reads CSAVVSGALSNQPQHF. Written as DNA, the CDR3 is TGCAGCGCCGTGGTCTCAGGGGCCCTTAGCAATCAGCCCCAGCATTTT.

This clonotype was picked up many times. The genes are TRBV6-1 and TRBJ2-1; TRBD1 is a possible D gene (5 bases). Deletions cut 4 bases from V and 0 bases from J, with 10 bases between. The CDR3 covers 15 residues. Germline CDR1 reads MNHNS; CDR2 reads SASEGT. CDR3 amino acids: CASSGQGPSYNEQFF. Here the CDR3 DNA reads TGTGCCAGCAGTGGTCAGGGTCCCTCCTACAATGAGCAGTTCTTC.

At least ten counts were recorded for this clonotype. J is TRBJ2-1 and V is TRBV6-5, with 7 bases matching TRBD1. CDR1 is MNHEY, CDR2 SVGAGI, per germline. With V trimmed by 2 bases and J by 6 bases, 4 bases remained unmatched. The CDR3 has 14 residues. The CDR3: CASSYDREINEQFF. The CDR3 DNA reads TGTGCCAGCAGTTACGACAGGGAAATCAATGAGCAGTTCTTC.

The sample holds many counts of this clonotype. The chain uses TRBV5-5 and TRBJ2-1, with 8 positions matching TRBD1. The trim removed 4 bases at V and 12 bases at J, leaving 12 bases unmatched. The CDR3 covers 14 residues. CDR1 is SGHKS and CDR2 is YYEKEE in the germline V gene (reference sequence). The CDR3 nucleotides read TGTGCCAGCAGCCCTATAACACCAGGGGGCGGGCAGTTCTTC. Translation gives CASSPITPGGGQFF.

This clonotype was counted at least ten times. The CDR3 DNA reads TGCAGTGCTAGTTCGGGGGGCGGTGTGACAGCTTTCTTT. It specifies CSASSGGGVTAFF. The V and J genes are TRBV20-1 and TRBJ1-1, with D possibly being TRBD1 (6 bases). The V end was cut by 3 bases, the J end by 10 bases, with 18 bases between. This CDR3 is built from 13 residues. Germline V gene data show CDR1 as DFQATT and CDR2 as SNEGSKA (reference sequence).

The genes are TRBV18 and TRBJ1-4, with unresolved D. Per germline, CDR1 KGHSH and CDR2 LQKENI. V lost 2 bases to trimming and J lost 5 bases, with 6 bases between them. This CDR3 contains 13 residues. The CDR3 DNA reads TGTGCCAGCTCACCATGGGAGAATGAAAAACTGTTTTTT. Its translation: CASSPWENEKLFF.